This TCR beta chain is drawn from a study of blood T cell repertoires in COVID-19. Study context: Both acute and convalescent COVID-19 samples were obtained from the United States, Italy and Spain. PBMCs, B-cell-depleted T cells, or T cells were the source of the cDNA or gDNA that made up the material.

TCRdb's copy holds only in-frame clones and misses some; the assay was immunoSEQ multiplex PCR. Altogether about 150,000 clones are present, 80% being singletons, with the ten largest covering about 0.5%. CDR1 is SEHNR and CDR2 is FQNEAQ in the germline V gene (reference sequence). There are 15 residues in the CDR3. The ends lost 3 bases at V and 7 bases at J; junction bases unmatched: 8. V usage is TRBV7-9 and J usage is TRBJ1-2, with 10 nucleotides matching TRBD1. Material for sequencing was peripheral blood. The clonotype was recovered from a man aged 55-75 years with acute or convalescent COVID-19. CDR3 in DNA: TGTGCCAGCAGCTTGGGACAGGGGTCGAGCCTTGGCTACACCTTC. It codes for CASSLGQGSSLGYTF.